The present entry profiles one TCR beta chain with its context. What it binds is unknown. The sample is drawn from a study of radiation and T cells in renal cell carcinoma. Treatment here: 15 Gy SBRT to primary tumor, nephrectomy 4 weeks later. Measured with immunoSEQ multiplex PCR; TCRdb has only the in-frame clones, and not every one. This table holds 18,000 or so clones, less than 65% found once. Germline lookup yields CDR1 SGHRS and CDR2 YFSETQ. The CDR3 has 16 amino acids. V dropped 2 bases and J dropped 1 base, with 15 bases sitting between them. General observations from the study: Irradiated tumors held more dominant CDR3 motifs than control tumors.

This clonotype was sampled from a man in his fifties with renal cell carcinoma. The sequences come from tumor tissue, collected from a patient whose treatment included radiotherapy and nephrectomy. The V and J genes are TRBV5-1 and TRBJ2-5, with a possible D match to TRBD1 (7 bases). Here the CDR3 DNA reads TGCGCCAGCAGCTTCCGACAGGGAGGAAGCCAAGAGACCCAGTACTTC. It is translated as CASSFRQGGSQETQYF.